This is a list of T cell receptor beta chains from one sample in a study of cytomegalovirus exposure and HLA in healthy donors. The data were produced by immunoSEQ multiplex PCR, yet TCRdb's version contains in-frame clones alone and is incomplete. The sample includes over 250,000 clones, 75% to 90% of them seen just once. The sample was PBMCs. These receptors came from a woman under 40 in good health and CMV-seropositive. CDR3s leave out the opening cysteine and the closing phenylalanine or tryptophan. D genes are given only for firm matches.

ASSLVTSGVETQY,TRBD2,TRBJ2-5,TRBV7-9
ASSPGTFGAETQY,-,TRBJ2-5,TRBV4-3
AVKLGEVDTGELF,-,TRBJ2-2,TRBV7-7
ASSGTDRGLNEQF,TRBD1,TRBJ2-1,TRBV25-1
ASSFEPSSYNSPLH,-,TRBJ1-6,TRBV5-1
AWSVQPDTEAF,-,TRBJ1-1,TRBV30
ASSRPGQPKVAYEQY,-,TRBJ2-7,TRBV21-1
ASSDGTVSNQPQH,TRBD1,TRBJ1-5,TRBV2
ASSGQSGGPYEQY,TRBD2,TRBJ2-7,TRBV5-1
ASSQEDNTEAF,-,TRBJ1-1,TRBV4-1
ASRQDGGDTDTQY,TRBD2,TRBJ2-3,TRBV6-5
AWSRGTKNYEQY,-,TRBJ2-7,TRBV30
ASSQAGLDTNEQF,TRBD2,TRBJ2-1,TRBV4-1
ASSPINIGSGYGYT,-,TRBJ1-2,TRBV14
ASSKGFYSANYGYT,-,TRBJ1-2,TRBV5-6
ASSPGTTGNTEAF,-,TRBJ1-1,TRBV5-1
ASSNPGTDRYGYT,-,TRBJ1-2,TRBV6-1
ASSGAMNTEAF,-,TRBJ1-1,TRBV7-2
ASSPTDRKNTEAF,-,TRBJ1-1,TRBV11-2
ASSYSKGIYEQY,-,TRBJ2-7,TRBV6-5
ASSFSGQGLKTQY,TRBD1,TRBJ2-5,TRBV28
ASSSGQGGYSPLH,TRBD1,TRBJ1-6,TRBV5-8
ASSPEAGGAGMQY,TRBD2,TRBJ2-3,TRBV7-3
ASSFLAGSSDRD,TRBD2,TRBJ2-3,TRBV19
ASSRTVLNTEAF,-,TRBJ1-1,TRBV27
ASSGGTGRNQPQH,TRBD1,TRBJ1-5,TRBV6-5
ASSLGGVSSYEQY,-,TRBJ2-7,TRBV28
ASSATRTSGRAGETQY,TRBD2,TRBJ2-5,TRBV25-1
ASSQEGSYSGNTIY,-,TRBJ1-3,TRBV4-3
ASSWNSVNTEAF,-,TRBJ1-1,TRBV6-5
ASGLGTGERLIQPQH,-,TRBJ1-5,TRBV12-5